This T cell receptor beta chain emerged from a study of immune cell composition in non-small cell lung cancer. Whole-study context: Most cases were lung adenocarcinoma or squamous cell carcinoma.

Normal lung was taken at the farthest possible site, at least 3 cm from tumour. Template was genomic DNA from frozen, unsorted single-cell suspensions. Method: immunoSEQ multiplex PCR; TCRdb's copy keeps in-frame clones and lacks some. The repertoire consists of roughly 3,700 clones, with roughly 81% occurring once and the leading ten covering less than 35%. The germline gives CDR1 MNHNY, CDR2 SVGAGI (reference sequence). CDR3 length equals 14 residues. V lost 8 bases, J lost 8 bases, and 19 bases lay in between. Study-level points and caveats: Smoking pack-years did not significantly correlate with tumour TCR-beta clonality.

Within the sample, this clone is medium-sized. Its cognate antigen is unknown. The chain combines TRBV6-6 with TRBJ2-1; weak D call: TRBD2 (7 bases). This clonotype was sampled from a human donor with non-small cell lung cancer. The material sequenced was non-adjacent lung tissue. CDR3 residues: CASVRGRETYEQFF. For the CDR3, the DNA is TGTGCCAGCGTCCGGGGGCGGGAGACCTATGAGCAGTTCTTC.